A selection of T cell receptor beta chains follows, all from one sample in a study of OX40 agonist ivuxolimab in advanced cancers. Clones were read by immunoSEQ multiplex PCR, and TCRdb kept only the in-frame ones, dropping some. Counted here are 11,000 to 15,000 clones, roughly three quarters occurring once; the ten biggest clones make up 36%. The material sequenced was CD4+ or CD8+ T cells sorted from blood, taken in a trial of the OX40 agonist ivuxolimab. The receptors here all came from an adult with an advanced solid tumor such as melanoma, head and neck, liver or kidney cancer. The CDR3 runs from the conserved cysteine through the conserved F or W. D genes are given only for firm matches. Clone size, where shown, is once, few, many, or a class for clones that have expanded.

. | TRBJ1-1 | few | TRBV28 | TGTGCCAGCAGTAATAGCCCTGGAGCTTTCTTT | CASSNSPGAFF
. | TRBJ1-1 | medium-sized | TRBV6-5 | TGTGCCAGCAGTTACTCGGACAGTACTGAAGCTTTCTTT | CASSYSDSTEAFF
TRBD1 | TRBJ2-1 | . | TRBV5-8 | TGTGCCAGCAGCTTGGCCCGACAGGGGGACAATGAGCAGTTCTTC | CASSLARQGDNEQFF
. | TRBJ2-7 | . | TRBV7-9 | TGTGCCAGCAGCTTATGGGCAGGCACCGAGCAGTACTTC | CASSLWAGTEQYF
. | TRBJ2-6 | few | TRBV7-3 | TGTGCCAGCAGCTTATTGGCTTCTGGGGCCAACGTCCTGACTTTC | CASSLLASGANVLTF
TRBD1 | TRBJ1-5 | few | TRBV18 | TGTGCCAGCTCCGGGACAGTGGAAGGACCCCAGCATTTT | CASSGTVEGPQHF
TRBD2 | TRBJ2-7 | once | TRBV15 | TGTGCCACCAGCAGTCTCGGGGGGTCCTACGAGCAGTACTTC | CATSSLGGSYEQYF
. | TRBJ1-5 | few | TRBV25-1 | TGTGCCAGCAGTGAATCGTCGGAGGAGTGGCCCCAGCATTTT | CASSESSEEWPQHF
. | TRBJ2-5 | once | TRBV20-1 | TGCAGTGCGCGATCGGAGACCCAGTACTTC | CSARSETQYF
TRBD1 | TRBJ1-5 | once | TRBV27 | TGTGCCAGCAGTCTAGGGACAGGGGTCTATCAGCCCCAGCATTTT | CASSLGTGVYQPQHF
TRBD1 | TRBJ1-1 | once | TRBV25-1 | TGTGCCACCTCCCAGGGGGCGAACACTGAAGCTTTCTTT | CATSQGANTEAFF
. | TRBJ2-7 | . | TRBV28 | TGTGCCAGCAGTTTTGACAGCAAAAAATGGCGGTACTTC | CASSFDSKKWRYF
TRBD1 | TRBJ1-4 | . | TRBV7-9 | TGTGCCAGCAGCTCTATTACAGGGGAGGCTAATGAAAAACTGTTTTTT | CASSSITGEANEKLFF
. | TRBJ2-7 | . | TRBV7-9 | TGTGCCAGCAGCTTGGCGGGATCTGCCTACGAGCAGTACTTC | CASSLAGSAYEQYF
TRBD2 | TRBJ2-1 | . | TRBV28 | TGTGCCAGCAGTCCCCTGGGGGGGAGCTCCTACAATGAGCAGTTCTTC | CASSPLGGSSYNEQFF
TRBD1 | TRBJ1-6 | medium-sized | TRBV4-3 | TGCGCCAGCAGTCACGACAGGGGTCATTCACCCCTCCACTTT | CASSHDRGHSPLHF
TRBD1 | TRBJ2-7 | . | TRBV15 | TGTGCCACCAGCGGGGACAGGGGGCTCTACGAGCAGTACTTC | CATSGDRGLYEQYF
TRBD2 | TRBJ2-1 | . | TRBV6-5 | TGTGCCAGCAGTTACTCGGGGGGGTCTTACAATGAGCAGTTCTTC | CASSYSGGSYNEQFF
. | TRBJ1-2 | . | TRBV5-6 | TGTGCCAGCAGCTTGGGGGAAAACTATGGCTACACCTTC | CASSLGENYGYTF
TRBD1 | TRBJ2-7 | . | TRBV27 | TGTGCCAGCAGTTCGGGACAGGGCTACGAGCAGTACTTC | CASSSGQGYEQYF
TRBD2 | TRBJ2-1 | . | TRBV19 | TGTGCCAGTATCGGGGCTAGCGGGGGTTACAATGAGCAGTTCTTC | CASIGASGGYNEQFF
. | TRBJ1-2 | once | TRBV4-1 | TGCGCCAGCAGCCAAGAGGGGTTTGACTACACCTTC | CASSQEGFDYTF
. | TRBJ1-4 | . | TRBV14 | TGTGCCAGCAGCCAAGACCGGGGAAAACTGTTTTTT | CASSQDRGKLFF
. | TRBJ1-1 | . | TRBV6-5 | TGTGCCAGCAGTTACTCGACCCGGGATATTGAAGCTTTCTTT | CASSYSTRDIEAFF
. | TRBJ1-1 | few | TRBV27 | TGTGCCAGCAGTTTACGCAGCGTGACTGAAGCTTTCTTT | CASSLRSVTEAFF
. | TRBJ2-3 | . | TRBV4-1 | TGCGCCAGCGCGGGGGCTCCTTCCCGCACAGATACGCAGTATTTT | CASAGAPSRTDTQYF
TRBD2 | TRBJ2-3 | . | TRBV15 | TGTGCCACCAGGACTAGCGGGAGAGTTGTGGATACGCAGTATTTT | CATRTSGRVVDTQYF
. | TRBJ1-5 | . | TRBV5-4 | TGTGCCAGCAGCCCGGGTTGGGGTCAGCCCCAGCATTTT | CASSPGWGQPQHF
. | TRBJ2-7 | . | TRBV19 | TGTGCCAGTAGTATAGGGGGCCTCTACGAGCAGTACTTC | CASSIGGLYEQYF
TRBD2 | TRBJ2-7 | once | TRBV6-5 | TGTGCCAGCAGGCCTACTAGCGGAGCCTACGAGCAGTACTTC | CASRPTSGAYEQYF
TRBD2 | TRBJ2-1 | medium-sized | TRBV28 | TGTGCCAGCAGTTTCGGGGGAGGGGCCTACAATGAGCAGTTCTTC | CASSFGGGAYNEQFF
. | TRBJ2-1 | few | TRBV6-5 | TGTGCCAGCACCATACAAAGCTCCTACAATGAGCAGTTCTTC | CASTIQSSYNEQFF
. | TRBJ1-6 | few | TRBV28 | TGTGCCAGCACATTACCCCGTGGACCCCTCCACTTT | CASTLPRGPLHF
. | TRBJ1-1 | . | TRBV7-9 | TGTGCCAGCAGCTTAGACGGGATGAACACTGAAGCTTTCTTT | CASSLDGMNTEAFF
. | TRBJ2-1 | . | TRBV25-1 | TGTGCCAGCAGTGAATGGGACAATCTCTACAATGAGCAGTTCTTC | CASSEWDNLYNEQFF
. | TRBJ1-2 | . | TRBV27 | TGTGCCAGCAGTTCGACAGGAGACCGTAACTATGGCTACACCTTC | CASSSTGDRNYGYTF
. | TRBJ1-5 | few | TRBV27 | TGTGCCAGCAGTTTAGTCTGGCAGGAAAATCAGCCCCAGCATTTT | CASSLVWQENQPQHF
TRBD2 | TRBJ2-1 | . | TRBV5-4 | TGTGCCAGCAGGGAGACTAGCGTTTCTGTCAATGAGCAGTTCTTC | CASRETSVSVNEQFF
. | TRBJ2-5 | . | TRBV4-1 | TGCGCCAGCAGCCAAGATCTAGGGGGGGAAGAGACCCAGTACTTC | CASSQDLGGEETQYF
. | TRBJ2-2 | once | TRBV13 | TGTGCCAGCCTAGCCCCCACCGGGGAGCTGTTTTTT | CASLAPTGELFF
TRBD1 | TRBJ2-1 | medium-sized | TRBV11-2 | TGTGCCAGCAGCCCCCCCGGGACAGGGTACAATGAGCAGTTCTTC | CASSPPGTGYNEQFF
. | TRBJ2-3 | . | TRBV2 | TGTGCCAGCGGCCGGGACCGGCAGTATTTT | CASGRDRQYF
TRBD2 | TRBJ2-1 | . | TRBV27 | TGTGCCAGCAGCCCACCCAGCGGGGGATACAATGAGCAGTTCTTC | CASSPPSGGYNEQFF
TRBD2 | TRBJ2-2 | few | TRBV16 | TGTGCCAGCGGACTAGCGGCCACCGGGGAGCTGTTTTTT | CASGLAATGELFF
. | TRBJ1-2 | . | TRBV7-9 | TGTGCCAGCAGCTTCCTACAGGCGGACTATGGCTACACCTTC | CASSFLQADYGYTF
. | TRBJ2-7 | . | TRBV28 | TGTGCCAGCAGTTTATTGGAATCGCAGATAATTTACGAGCAGTACTTC | CASSLLESQIIYEQYF